This T cell receptor (beta chain) was sequenced for a study of blood T cell repertoires in COVID-19 (dated by TCRdb to about 2020). Background on the whole study: Samples from collaborators originated in the United States, Italy and Spain and spanned both the acute and convalescent phases of COVID-19. The material from the prospective study consisted of cDNA or gDNA derived from T cells, B-cell-depleted T cells, or PBMCs. Deeply sampled blood TCRbeta repertoires from subjects exposed to, actively infected with, or recovered from COVID-19 were included in the dataset. The repertoires were made available in a free public database intended to serve as a resource for research on the immune response to SARS-CoV-2. Samples came from the ongoing ImmuneRACE study (first 160 participants) plus 1,254 subjects from 6 global collaborators. Nearly every sample came with metadata listing a de-identified subject ID, COVID-19 status, age in years and sex. Where available, HLA class I and class II types were obtained from metadata supplied by the sample provider rather than from assay-based typing. On the study overall, not on this receptor specifically: The quantity of clinical and demographic metadata differed by source and by participant and was supplied without curation.

Participants in the prospective study were aged about 18 to 95 years, lived in 24 United States geographic areas, and enrolled through a virtual design. In the prospective study, cohorts were assigned on the basis of participant-reported clinical history obtained from a screening survey and a study questionnaire. A participant counted as exposed if, within 2 weeks of entering the study, that participant had been in contact with someone who had a PCR-confirmed or clinician-diagnosed COVID-19 case. In the prospective study, whole blood, serum and a nasopharyngeal or oropharyngeal swab were collected from each participant by mobile phlebotomists. Over an approximately 2-month period, participants in the prospective study had the option of providing additional blood draws and questionnaires. Before DNA extraction, prospective study blood samples were shipped either frozen or at room temperature. TCRbeta CDR3 regions were amplified from genomic DNA using the immunoSEQ Assay, a bias-controlled multiplex PCR. Processing in the source paper ran as follows. Nucleated cell counts per sample were estimated from amplification of reference gene primers within the assay. To quantify the absolute abundance of each unique TCRbeta CDR3 rearrangement, sequence reads were collapsed and filtered. Productive Simpson clonality was computed per sample as the square root of Simpson's diversity index over productive rearrangements. The clones in this table, taken by TCRdb from immuneACCESS, are in-frame only. Not every clone is retained; where verified, under half of the shortfall comes from an unresolved V gene, and the cause of the rest is unknown. For V, J and clone size, that table is used; D and trimming come from the DNA. The sample yields a few hundred thousand clones; about nine tenths were counted once. The ten most abundant clones make up about 0.86% of the sample.

CDR1 is given as MNHEY and CDR2 as SVGAGI, both from the germline V gene. From cysteine to phenylalanine, the CDR3 is 13 amino acids long. Only the CDR3 DNA stays, 39 bases, in frame from base 1. V is pared back by 5 bases and J by 6 bases, with 14 bases lying between the germline termini. As concerns this clone: Its antigen target is currently unknown. No base quality information exists; no much larger clone differs at one position.

The TCR comes from a woman in her forties who had been exposed to COVID-19. The sequence is built from TRBV6-5 and TRBJ2-7; possibly the D gene is TRBD2, per 5 matching bases. Material for sequencing was PBMCs or T cells enriched from blood (not recorded which). DNA sequence: TGTGCCAGCAGTCGGGAAGGCGGAGGCGAGCAGTACTTC. Translation gives CASSREGGGEQYF.